A selection of T cell receptor beta chains follows, all from one sample in a study of cytomegalovirus exposure and HLA in healthy donors. Assay: immunoSEQ multiplex PCR; the TCRdb copy retains only in-frame clones and omits some. The data show tens of thousands of clones, 75% to 85% seen once. The sequenced sample was PBMCs. All receptors derive from a man in his forties or fifties in good health and CMV-seropositive. CDR3s include the opening cysteine and the closing phenylalanine or tryptophan. The order of the fields is CDR3 protein, CDR3 DNA, V gene, clone size, D gene, J gene. The D gene is left open where the match is weak. Clone size is not always given. Where it is, it says once, few, many or a class for expanded clones.

CDR3: CASSLSLQDTGELFF
DNA: TGCGCCAGCAGCTTGTCCCTACAGGACACCGGGGAGCTGTTTTTT
V: TRBV5-1
size: -
D: -
J: TRBJ2-2

CDR3: CASSALGGTGDTQYF
DNA: TGCGCCAGCAGCGCACTGGGGGGGACGGGAGATACGCAGTATTTT
V: TRBV5-1
size: -
D: TRBD2
J: TRBJ2-3

CDR3: CASSFLGQGAITEAFF
DNA: TGTGCCAGCAGTTTCCTAGGACAGGGGGCTATTACTGAAGCTTTCTTT
V: TRBV27
size: -
D: TRBD1
J: TRBJ1-1

CDR3: CASRRTGALPSSYEQYF
DNA: TGTGCCAGCAGGAGGACAGGGGCCCTCCCAAGCTCCTACGAGCAGTACTTC
V: TRBV2
size: -
D: TRBD1
J: TRBJ2-7

CDR3: CASSLDVRENNEQFF
DNA: TGCGCCAGCAGCTTGGACGTGCGGGAGAACAATGAGCAGTTCTTC
V: TRBV5-1
size: -
D: TRBD2
J: TRBJ2-1

CDR3: CASSLGGDTSYEQYF
DNA: TGTGCCAGCAGCTTGGGGGGGGACACCTCCTACGAGCAGTACTTC
V: TRBV7-2
size: -
D: -
J: TRBJ2-7

CDR3: CASSVGQGSNTGELFF
DNA: TGTGCCAGCAGCGTAGGGCAGGGATCGAACACCGGGGAGCTGTTTTTT
V: TRBV9
size: -
D: -
J: TRBJ2-2

CDR3: CASSYSDSLYGYTF
DNA: TGTGCCAGCAGTTACTCGGACAGCCTCTATGGCTACACCTTC
V: TRBV6-6
size: -
D: -
J: TRBJ1-2

CDR3: CANVDIQPQHF
DNA: TGTGCCAACGTGGACATCCAGCCCCAGCATTTT
V: TRBV27
size: -
D: -
J: TRBJ1-5

CDR3: CASSLDPGLAGGSDEQFF
DNA: TGTGCCAGCAGCTTGGATCCGGGCCTAGCGGGAGGAAGTGATGAGCAGTTCTTC
V: TRBV7-6
size: -
D: TRBD2
J: TRBJ2-1

CDR3: CASSPEVRGTDTQYF
DNA: TGTGCCAGCTCACCAGAGGTCCGTGGGACAGATACGCAGTATTTT
V: TRBV18
size: -
D: -
J: TRBJ2-3

CDR3: CAWSVRLDQETQYF
DNA: TGTGCCTGGAGTGTGAGATTGGACCAAGAGACCCAGTACTTC
V: TRBV30
size: -
D: -
J: TRBJ2-5

CDR3: CASSLAAGPGYPLHF
DNA: TGTGCCAGCAGCTTAGCGGCAGGGCCGGGTTATCCCCTCCACTTT
V: TRBV7-2
size: -
D: -
J: TRBJ1-6

CDR3: CASSGRTSGRLRETQYF
DNA: TGTGCCAGTAGTGGGCGGACTAGCGGGAGGCTCCGGGAGACCCAGTACTTC
V: TRBV19
size: -
D: TRBD2
J: TRBJ2-5

CDR3: CAAKHGNLYQSTTF
DNA: TGTGCCGCTAAACACGGGAACCTATATCAATCCACCACCTTC
V: TRBV6-5
size: -
D: -
J: TRBJ1-2

CDR3: CAWSVGAFRSGNTIYF
DNA: TGTGCCTGGAGTGTAGGGGCATTCCGCTCTGGAAACACCATATATTTT
V: TRBV30
size: once
D: -
J: TRBJ1-3

CDR3: CASSRGAGPYEQYF
DNA: TGTGCCAGCAGTAGAGGAGCGGGACCCTACGAGCAGTACTTC
V: TRBV2
size: -
D: TRBD2
J: TRBJ2-7

CDR3: CASSLDGGNSGNTIYF
DNA: TGCGCCAGCAGCTTGGATGGAGGTAATTCTGGAAACACCATATATTTT
V: TRBV5-1
size: -
D: -
J: TRBJ1-3

CDR3: CASSIGDFNSYNEQFF
DNA: TGTGCCAGCAGCATTGGGGACTTTAACTCCTACAATGAGCAGTTCTTC
V: TRBV5-4
size: -
D: -
J: TRBJ2-1

CDR3: CASSYPGQNEKLFF
DNA: TGTGCCAGCAGTTACCCGGGACAGAATGAAAAACTGTTTTTT
V: TRBV6-6
size: -
D: TRBD1
J: TRBJ1-4

CDR3: CASSRYMAGNEQFF
DNA: TGTGCCAGCAGTCGGTACATGGCGGGGAATGAGCAGTTCTTC
V: TRBV14
size: few
D: -
J: TRBJ2-1

CDR3: CASSNFPAGHNEQFF
DNA: TGTGCCAGCAGCAACTTCCCAGCGGGGCACAATGAGCAGTTCTTC
V: TRBV21-1
size: -
D: -
J: TRBJ2-1

CDR3: CAITTGTGLGYGYTF
DNA: TGTGCCATCACCACCGGTACAGGCCTCGGCTATGGCTACACCTTC
V: TRBV10-3
size: -
D: -
J: TRBJ1-2

CDR3: CASSFSTNDPFRDTQYF
DNA: TGTGCCAGCAGCTTTTCCACTAACGACCCCTTTAGGGATACGCAGTATTTT
V: TRBV11-2
size: -
D: -
J: TRBJ2-3

CDR3: CASSHPRLALSSYNEQFF
DNA: TGTGCCAGCAGCCACCCCAGACTAGCGCTAAGCTCCTACAATGAGCAGTTCTTC
V: TRBV4-2
size: once
D: TRBD2
J: TRBJ2-1

CDR3: CASSSTGDTEAFF
DNA: TGTGCCAGCAGTTCGACAGGGGACACTGAAGCTTTCTTT
V: TRBV28
size: once
D: TRBD1
J: TRBJ1-1

CDR3: CASSGSVGLGDQPQHF
DNA: TGTGCCAGCAGTGGATCTGTAGGCCTCGGGGATCAGCCCCAGCATTTT
V: TRBV25-1
size: -
D: -
J: TRBJ1-5

CDR3: CASSQRQGIRTEAFF
DNA: TGTGCCAGCAGCCAAAGACAGGGAATCAGAACTGAAGCTTTCTTT
V: TRBV14
size: -
D: TRBD1
J: TRBJ1-1

CDR3: CASSQSGAGNVDTQYF
DNA: TGTGCCAGCAGCCAGAGCGGGGCGGGAAATGTGGATACGCAGTATTTT
V: TRBV4-2
size: -
D: TRBD2
J: TRBJ2-3

CDR3: CSVPSLAAYNEQFF
DNA: TGCAGCGTTCCTTCCCTAGCGGCCTACAATGAGCAGTTCTTC
V: TRBV29-1
size: -
D: TRBD2
J: TRBJ2-1

CDR3: CASSEALRLAVTGELFF
DNA: TGTGCCAGCAGTGAAGCGCTTCGGCTAGCAGTCACCGGGGAGCTGTTTTTT
V: TRBV6-1
size: -
D: -
J: TRBJ2-2

CDR3: CASSPTGGDFSYGYTF
DNA: TGTGCCAGCAGCCCCACCGGGGGGGATTTTAGTTATGGCTACACCTTC
V: TRBV7-9
size: -
D: -
J: TRBJ1-2